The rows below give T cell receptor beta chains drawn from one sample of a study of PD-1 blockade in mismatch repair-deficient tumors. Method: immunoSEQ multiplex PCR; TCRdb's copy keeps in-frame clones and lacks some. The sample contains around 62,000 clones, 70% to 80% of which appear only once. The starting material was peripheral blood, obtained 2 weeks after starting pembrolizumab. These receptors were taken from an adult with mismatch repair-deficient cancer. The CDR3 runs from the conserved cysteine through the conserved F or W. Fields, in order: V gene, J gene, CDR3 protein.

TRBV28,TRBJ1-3,CASSFRNTIYF
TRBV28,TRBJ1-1,CASTTTGLNTEAFF
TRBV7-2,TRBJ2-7,CASSLDGGAQYEQYF
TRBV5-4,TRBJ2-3,CASSFTGTSVPDTQYF
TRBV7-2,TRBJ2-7,CASSLSDGQGQYF
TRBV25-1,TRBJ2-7,CASSELFAGFYEQYF
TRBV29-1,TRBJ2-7,CSVFTGSLYEQYF
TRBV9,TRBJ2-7,CASSVSWGPDEQYF
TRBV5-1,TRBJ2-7,CASSLGVQGNYEQYF
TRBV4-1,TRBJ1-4,CASSQTPQVEKLFF
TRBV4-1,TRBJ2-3,CASSQAGSADTQYF
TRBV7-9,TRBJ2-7,CASSLEQRYEQYF
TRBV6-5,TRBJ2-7,CASSYGGGPPYEQYF
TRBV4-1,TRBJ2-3,CASSQWGGSTDTQYF
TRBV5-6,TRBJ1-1,CASSLGTGGAGTEAFF
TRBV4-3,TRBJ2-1,CASSQRPSGTYNEQFF
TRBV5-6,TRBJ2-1,CASSPGLAGGWRSEQFF
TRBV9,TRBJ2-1,CASSVGLAGGGEQFF
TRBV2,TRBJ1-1,CASNPAGTGEGMNTEAFF
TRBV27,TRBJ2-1,CASTGAYNEQFF
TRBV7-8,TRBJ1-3,CASSLFFGQGDLAGNTIYF
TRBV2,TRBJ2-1,CASRGAGGTYNEQFF
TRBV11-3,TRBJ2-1,CASSRTGAGTYNEQFF